The 7 T cell receptor beta chains below come from one sample, sequenced in a study of blood T cell repertoires in COVID-19. Sequenced by immunoSEQ multiplex PCR; TCRdb stores in-frame clones only, minus some. The repertoire holds about 200,000 clones, with 80% as singletons. The sample comprised peripheral blood. Receptors were obtained from a woman aged 70-85 years with acute or convalescent COVID-19.

V is TRBV19 and J is TRBJ1-1; TRBD1 is a possible D gene (6 bases). This CDR3 is 15 amino acids long. Between the trimmed V and J ends, which lost 2 bases and 1 base, there was a span of 11 bases. Germline CDR1 and CDR2: LNHDA and SQIVND (reference sequence). CDR3 sequence reads: CASSILGAGNTEAFF. The CDR3 bases are TGTGCCAGTAGTATACTGGGGGCGGGGAACACTGAAGCTTTCTTT.

The chain is built from TRBV4-1 and TRBJ2-3; 7 bases line up with TRBD2. The CDR3 extends over 16 amino acids. With V trimmed by 4 bases and J by 4 bases, 11 bases remained unmatched. From germline, CDR1 is MGHRA and CDR2 YSYEKL. Here the CDR3 reads CASSPRDYLPPDTQYF. Here the CDR3 DNA reads TGCGCCAGCAGCCCCAGGGACTACCTCCCCCCAGATACGCAGTATTTT.

This chain connects TRBV28 to TRBJ2-7; the match to TRBD1 covers 8 bases. V lost 5 bases to trimming and J lost 7 bases; unmatched junction nucleotides: 10. This CDR3 region has 14 residues. Germline CDR1 reads MDHEN; CDR2 reads SYDVKM. The CDR3 sequence is CASSERQGKDEQYF. The CDR3 region has the DNA TGTGCCAGCAGTGAAAGACAGGGGAAGGATGAGCAGTACTTC. Based on the CDR3 plus reference TRBV28 and TRBJ2-7, the full variable domain is DVKVTQSSRYLVKRTGEKVFLECVQDMDHENMFWYRQDPGLGLRLIYFSYDVKMKEKGDIPEGYSVSREKKERFSLILESASTNQTSMYLCASSERQGKDEQYFGPGTRLTVT.

The chain links TRBV3-1 (or the pseudogene TRBV3-2) to TRBJ1-6; TRBD1 agrees at 7 bases. From germline, CDR1 is LGHDT and CDR2 YNNKEL (reference sequence). This CDR3 contains 16 residues. J gave up 7 bases and V 3 bases, and 9 bases lay outside the gene matches. The CDR3 region is CASSQPGGQPNSPLHF. Written as DNA, the CDR3 is TGTGCCAGCAGCCAGCCAGGGGGGCAGCCGAATTCACCCCTCCACTTT.

The rearrangement joins TRBV6-5 to TRBJ2-1; TRBD2 matches 10 bases. Germline assignment: CDR1 MNHEY and CDR2 SVGAGI. Germline trimming cut 6 bases from V and 4 bases from J; bases unmatched to any gene: 6. The CDR3 totals 15 residues. The CDR3 nucleotides read TGTGCCAGCAGACCTTCTAGCGGGGGTTACAATGAGCAGTTCTTC. This encodes CASRPSSGGYNEQFF.

The J gene is TRBJ2-1, the V gene TRBV12-5; 10 bases agree with TRBD1. Per the germline V gene, CDR1 is LGHNT and CDR2 is FRNRAP. The V segment lost 1 base and the J segment 6 bases; nucleotides outside the gene matches: 3. CDR3 length: 15 amino acids. The CDR3 protein is CASGLDRTGGNEQFF. As DNA, the CDR3 is TGTGCTAGTGGTTTGGACCGGACAGGGGGCAATGAGCAGTTCTTC. Variable domain in full (rest from reference TRBV12-5 and TRBJ2-1): DARVTQTPRHKVTEMGQEVTMRCQPILGHNTVFWYRQTMMQGLELLAYFRNRAPLDDSGMPKDRFSAEMPDATLATLKIQPSEPRDSAVYFCASGLDRTGGNEQFFGPGTRLTVL.

This chain joins TRBV16 and TRBJ2-7; weak D call: TRBD1 (6 bases). With 6 bases removed from V and 7 bases from J, the gap between germline ends came to 13 bases. The CDR3 covers 12 residues. Germline CDR1 KGHSY, CDR2 FQNENV. CDR3 amino acids: CASSPTGREQYF. The CDR3 bases are TGTGCCAGCAGTCCTACAGGGCGGGAGCAGTACTTC.